The following is a TCR beta chain sequence with its context. Its specificity is unknown. The sample comes from a study of blood T cells in healthy people across ages. Findings of the study overall: TCR beta diversity was tightly associated with the proportion of naive T cells.

Each donor gave ten milliliters of peripheral blood. Isolation recovered at least 6.5 million PBMCs from every sample. Trimming removed 3 bases from V and 10 bases from J, with 12 bases in between. The CDR3 length is 11 residues. Germline V gives CDR1 GTSNPN, CDR2 SVGIG (reference sequence). Together with a sample-barcoded 5' primer, a J-beta primer mix was included in a second PCR lasting roughly 6 to 12 cycles. A tag from a template-switch adaptor with 12 random nucleotides marked each cDNA molecule. TCRdb independently ran MiXCR on the 5' RACE reads; one entry per CDR3 protein. The sample carries approximately 850,000 distinct CDR3 sequences, roughly 64% recorded once.

The source is a man aged 25 to 45 in good health. Sequenced material: blood. The chain has TRBV30 and TRBJ1-1; tentative D call: TRBD1 (5 bases). The CDR3 nucleotides read TGTGCCTGGAGCTCAGGGCCCGGAGCTTTCTTT. Translated, it gives CAWSSGPGAFF.